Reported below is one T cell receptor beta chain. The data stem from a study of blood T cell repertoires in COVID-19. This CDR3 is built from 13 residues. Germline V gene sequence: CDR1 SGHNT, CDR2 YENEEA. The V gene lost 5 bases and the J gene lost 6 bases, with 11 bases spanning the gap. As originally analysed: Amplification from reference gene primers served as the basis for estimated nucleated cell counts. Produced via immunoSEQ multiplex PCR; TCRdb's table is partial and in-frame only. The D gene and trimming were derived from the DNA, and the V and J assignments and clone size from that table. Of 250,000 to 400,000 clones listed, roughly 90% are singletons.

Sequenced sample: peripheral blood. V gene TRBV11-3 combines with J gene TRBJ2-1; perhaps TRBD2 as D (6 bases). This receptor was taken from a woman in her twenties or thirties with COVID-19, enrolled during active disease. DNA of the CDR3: TGTGCCAGCAGCGCGGGGACGGGCAATGAGCAGTTCTTC. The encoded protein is CASSAGTGNEQFF. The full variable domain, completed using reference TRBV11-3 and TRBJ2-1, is EAGVVQSPRYKIIEKKQPVAFWCNPISGHNTLYWYLQNLGQGPELLIRYENEEAVDDSQLPKDRFSAERLKGVDSTLKIQPAELGDSAVYLCASSAGTGNEQFFGPGTRLTVL.